This TCR beta chain came from a study of OX40 agonist ivuxolimab in advanced cancers. Looking at the study overall: The dose-escalation cohort had hepatocellular carcinoma, melanoma, renal cell or head and neck cancer.

Only in-frame clones appear in the TCRdb table, and some are missing; sequencing was by immunoSEQ multiplex PCR. The top ten hold 1.1% of the sample, which has approximately 52,000 clones, roughly 80% seen once. Looked up from germline, CDR1 is SGHTS and CDR2 is YDEGEE. The CDR3 spans 18 residues. The V gene end was trimmed by 4 bases and the J gene end by 1 base; junction bases not matched to a gene: 11. The source was CD4+ or CD8+ T cells sorted from blood, collected in a trial of the OX40 agonist ivuxolimab. The source of this sequence is an adult with an advanced solid tumor such as melanoma, head and neck, liver or kidney cancer. The chain carries TRBV5-8 and TRBJ1-3, with 10 bases lining up with TRBD1. The CDR3 sequence: CASSPTGTGVLSGNTIYF. CDR3 DNA sequence: TGTGCCAGCAGCCCGACCGGGACAGGGGTCTTATCTGGAAACACCATATATTTT.